The clone carrying this T cell receptor beta chain was picked up many times. Its cognate antigen is unknown. TCRdb used MiXCR to reprocess the 5' RACE reads, holding one entry per CDR3 protein. The table lists roughly 39,000 distinct CDR3 sequences, approximately 19% of them singletons, with approximately 3% in the top ten. General study points: Tumor Treg TCRs overlapped most with tumor naive CD4+ cells.

Naive CD4+ cells had CD25+ Tregs removed. The sequence was collected from a female donor with breast cancer. Input material: naive CD4+ T cells sorted from a lymph node. Subset given: naive CD4+ T cells, CD4+CD45RA+CD25-.

DNA for the CDR3: TGCGCCAGCAGCGTCAGGACAGGGTATTCCTACGAGCAGTACTTC. This sequence encodes CASSVRTGYSYEQYF. The chain is built from TRBV5-1 and TRBJ2-7; 8 positions match TRBD1. The CDR3 totals 15 residues. Germline V gives CDR1 SGHRS, CDR2 YFSETQ. Unmatched junction bases numbered 7, after V lost 4 bases and J lost 1 base.